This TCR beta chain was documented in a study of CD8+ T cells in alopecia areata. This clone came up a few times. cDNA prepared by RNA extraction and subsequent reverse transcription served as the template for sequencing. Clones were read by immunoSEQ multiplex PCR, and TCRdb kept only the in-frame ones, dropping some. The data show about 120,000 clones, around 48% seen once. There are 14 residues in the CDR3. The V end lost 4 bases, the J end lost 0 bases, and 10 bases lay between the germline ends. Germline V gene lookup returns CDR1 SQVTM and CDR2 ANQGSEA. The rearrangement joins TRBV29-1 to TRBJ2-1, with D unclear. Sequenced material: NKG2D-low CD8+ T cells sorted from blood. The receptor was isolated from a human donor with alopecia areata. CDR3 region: CSVGEASSYNEQFF. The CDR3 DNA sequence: TGCAGCGTTGGTGAGGCAAGCTCCTACAATGAGCAGTTCTTC.